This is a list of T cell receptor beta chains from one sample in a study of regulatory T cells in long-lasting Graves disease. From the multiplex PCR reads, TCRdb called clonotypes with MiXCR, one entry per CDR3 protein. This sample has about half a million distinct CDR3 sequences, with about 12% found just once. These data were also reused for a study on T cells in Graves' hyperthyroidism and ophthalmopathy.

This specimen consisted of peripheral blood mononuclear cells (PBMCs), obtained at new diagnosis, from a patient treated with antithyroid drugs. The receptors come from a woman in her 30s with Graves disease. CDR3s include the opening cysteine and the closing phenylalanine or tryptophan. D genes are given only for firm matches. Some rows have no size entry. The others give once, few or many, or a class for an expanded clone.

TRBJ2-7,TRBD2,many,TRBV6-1,TGTGCCAGCAGTCCAACTAGCGGAATTACCTACGAGCAGTACTTC,CASSPTSGITYEQYF
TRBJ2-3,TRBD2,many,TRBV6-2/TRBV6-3,TGTGCCAGCAGCAGACTAGCGGGGGGCCCAGATACGCAGTATTTT,CASSRLAGGPDTQYF
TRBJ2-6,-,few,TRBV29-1,TGCAGCGTTCAGGCAGCTTACTCTGGGGCCAACGTCCTGACTTTC,CSVQAAYSGANVLTF
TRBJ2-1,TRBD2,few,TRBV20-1,TGCAGTGCTAGAGTCCTAGCGGGGTTTAACAATGAGCAGTTCTTC,CSARVLAGFNNEQFF
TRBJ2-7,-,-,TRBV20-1,TGCGGCCGAGCGGGACACAGCTACGAGCAGTACTTC,CGRAGHSYEQYF
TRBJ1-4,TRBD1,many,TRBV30,TGTGCCTGGGACCCCGGGACAGGGCTATCTAATGAAAAACTGTTTTTT,CAWDPGTGLSNEKLFF
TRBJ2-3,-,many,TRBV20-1,TGCAGTGCTAGAGGATCGGCAGATACGCAGTATTTT,CSARGSADTQYF
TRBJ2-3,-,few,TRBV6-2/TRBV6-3,TGTGCCAGCACCGACTTTGGCAGGGTCAAGGCAGATACGCAGTATTTT,CASTDFGRVKADTQYF
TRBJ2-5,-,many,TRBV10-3,TGTGCCATCCGCCAAGGGGGGAAGGAAGAGACCCAGTACTTC,CAIRQGGKEETQYF
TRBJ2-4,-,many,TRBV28,TGTGCCAGCAGTTCGTGGGCCGGTGAAAACATTCAGTACTTC,CASSSWAGENIQYF
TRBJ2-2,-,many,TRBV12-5,TGTGCTAGTGGTTCTAGCGTCACCGGGGAGCTGTTTTTT,CASGSSVTGELFF
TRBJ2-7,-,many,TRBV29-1,TGCAGCGTTGAAGGAGACAGGCAAGGCGAGCAGTACTTC,CSVEGDRQGEQYF
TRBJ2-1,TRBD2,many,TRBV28,TGTGCCAGCAGTCTGACTAGCGGATTCTCCTACAATGAGCAGTTCTTC,CASSLTSGFSYNEQFF
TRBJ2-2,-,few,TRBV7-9,TGTGCCAGCAGCCCCGGGCGAGGCTTCGAGTACACCGGGGAGCTGTTTTTT,CASSPGRGFEYTGELFF
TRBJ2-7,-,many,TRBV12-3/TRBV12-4,TGTGCCAGCAGTTTAGGGGGGGCAGGGGACTACGAGCAGTACTTC,CASSLGGAGDYEQYF
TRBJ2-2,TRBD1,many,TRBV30,TGTGCCTGGAGGCGTCCCGGGACAGGGACCGGGGAGCTGTTTTTT,CAWRRPGTGTGELFF
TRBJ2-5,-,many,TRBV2,TGTGCCAGCAGTGAAGGGCGGGGGCCCGTGGAGACCCAGTACTTC,CASSEGRGPVETQYF
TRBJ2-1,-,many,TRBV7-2,TGTGCCAGCAGCTTAATGGGGGCCACTTTGGGTGAGCAGTTCTTC,CASSLMGATLGEQFF
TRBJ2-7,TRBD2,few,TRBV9,TGTGCCAGCAGCGTAGAGGTCGCGGGAGAAGGAGAGCAGTACTTC,CASSVEVAGEGEQYF
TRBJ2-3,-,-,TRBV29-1,TGCAGCTCCGGCTTCCAGCAGGGCAGTAACACAGATACGCAGTATTTT,CSSGFQQGSNTDTQYF
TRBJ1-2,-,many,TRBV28,TGTGCCAGCAGTTCTCAATCCTCAGCCGTCTATGGCTACACCTTC,CASSSQSSAVYGYTF
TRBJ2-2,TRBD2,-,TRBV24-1,TGTGCCACCAGTACTAGCGAGAACACCGGGGAGCTGTTTTTT,CATSTSENTGELFF
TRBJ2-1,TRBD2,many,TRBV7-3,TGTGCCAGCAGACTAGCGGGAGGGCCTTCTAATGAGCAGTTCTTC,CASRLAGGPSNEQFF
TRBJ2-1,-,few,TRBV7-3,TGTGCCAGCAGCTTATTTACAGGGTACGAGCAGTTCTTC,CASSLFTGYEQFF
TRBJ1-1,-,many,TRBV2,TGTGCCAGCAGTGGGAGGGACACTGAAGCTTTCTTT,CASSGRDTEAFF
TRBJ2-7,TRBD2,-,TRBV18,TGTGCCAGCTCACCAGGACTAGCGGGAAACTCCTACGAGCAGTACTTC,CASSPGLAGNSYEQYF
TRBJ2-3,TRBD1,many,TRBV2,TGTGCCAGCAGTTCCCGGGACAGGGGGTCGGATACGCAGTATTTT,CASSSRDRGSDTQYF
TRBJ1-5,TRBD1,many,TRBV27,TGTGCCAGCAGTTTCTCTTCCTTGGCAGGGGGCGTGCGTCAGCCCCAGCATTTT,CASSFSSLAGGVRQPQHF
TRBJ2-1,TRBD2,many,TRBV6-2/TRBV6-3,TGTGCCAGCAGAAAGGGAGGGGCGGGGAGCAATGAGCAGTTCTTC,CASRKGGAGSNEQFF
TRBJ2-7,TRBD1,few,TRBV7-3,TGTGCCAGCAGCATGACAGGGGCCGGCTACGAGCAGTACTTC,CASSMTGAGYEQYF
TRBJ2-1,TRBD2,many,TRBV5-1,TGCGCCAGCAGCTTGGTGGCCGCAGGGAGGGATGAGCAGTTCTTC,CASSLVAAGRDEQFF
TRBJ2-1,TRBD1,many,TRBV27,TGTGCCAGCAGCTCCGGGACAGAGGTCGGCAATGAGCAGTTCTTC,CASSSGTEVGNEQFF
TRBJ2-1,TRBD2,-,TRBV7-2,TGTGCCAGCAGCTACCAGTGGGGGGTGGCGGGGGACAATGAGCAGTTCTTC,CASSYQWGVAGDNEQFF
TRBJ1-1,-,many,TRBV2,TGTGCCACCACCCCCGGGGTACAGGTAGCTTTCTTT,CATTPGVQVAFF
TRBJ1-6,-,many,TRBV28,TGTGCCAGCAGTTTATTGGGCAGAAGAAATAATTCACCCCTCCACTTT,CASSLLGRRNNSPLHF
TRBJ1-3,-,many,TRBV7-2,TGTGCCAGCAGCGCCCGGACAGCTAGAAACACCATATATTTT,CASSARTARNTIYF
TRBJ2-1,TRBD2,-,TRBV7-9,TGTGCCAGCAGCTTAGTGGGTAGCGGGGGGCCATCCTACAATGAGCAGTTCTTC,CASSLVGSGGPSYNEQFF
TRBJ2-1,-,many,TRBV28,TGTGCCAGCAGTTTAATGGGGGCTGAGCAGTTCTTC,CASSLMGAEQFF
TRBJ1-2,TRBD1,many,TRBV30,TGTGCCTGGAGCGCATCGACAGGGTATAACTATGGCTACACCTTC,CAWSASTGYNYGYTF
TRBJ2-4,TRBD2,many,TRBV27,TGTGCCTCGCGGGAGTTTAGCAAAAACATTCAGTACTTC,CASREFSKNIQYF